The next 24 T cell receptor beta chains were all read from a single sample in a study of Tregs in tolerant kidney transplant recipients. Sequencing was performed with immunoSEQ multiplex PCR; in TCRdb, only in-frame clones are kept and a portion is missing. Of hundreds of thousands of clones listed, more than 65% were seen once; the top ten hold less than 0.75%. The sample consisted of CD4+ T cells from blood. The receptors come from a human donor in good health.

The V call is TRBV13, the J call TRBJ2-5, with 16 bases aligning to TRBD2. The J call may be faulty, since TRBJ2-7 better matches the DNA end. Germline assignment: CDR1 PRHDT and CDR2 FYEKMQ (reference sequence). The CDR3 loop spans 18 amino acids. This CDR3 is CASSRSGTSGGAWYEQYF. CDR3 in DNA: TGTGCCAGCAGCCGATCCGGGACTAGCGGGGGGGCGTGGTACGAGCAGTACTTC.

J is TRBJ1-5 and V is TRBV2, with D perhaps TRBD1 (5 bases). The V end lost 3 bases, the J end lost 11 bases, and 8 bases lay between the germline ends. The CDR3 spans 11 residues. The V gene's germline CDR1 is SNHLY and CDR2 FYNNEI. In nucleotides, the CDR3 is TGTGCCAGCAGTGACCCAGGGACCCAGCATTTT. Translating gives CASSDPGTQHF.

The chain has TRBV5-1 and TRBJ2-1, with D possibly being TRBD2 (6 bases). This CDR3 is built from 16 residues. Between the trimmed V and J ends, which lost 1 base and 5 bases, there was a span of 16 bases. CDR1 SGHRS and CDR2 YFSETQ come from the germline V gene. Here the CDR3 DNA reads TGCGCCAGCAGCTTGTTGATCGGGAGCATTAACAATGAGCAGTTCTTC. Its protein is CASSLLIGSINNEQFF. Drawing the rest from reference TRBV5-1 and TRBJ2-1, the complete variable domain is KAGVTQTPRYLIKTRGQQVTLSCSPISGHRSVSWYQQTPGQGLQFLFEYFSETQRNKGNFPGRFSGRQFSNSRSEMNVSTLELGDSALYLCASSLLIGSINNEQFFGPGTRLTVL.

J is TRBJ2-5 and V is TRBV19; 7 bases map to TRBD2. V gave up 3 bases and J gave up 2 bases; unmatched junction bases: 9. The CDR3 is made up of 16 amino acids. Germline CDR1 is LNHDA and CDR2 is SQIVND (reference sequence). CDR3 sequence (DNA): TGTGCCAGTAGTATTGGCGGGAGAGGCGGACAAGAGACCCAGTACTTC. Its translation is CASSIGGRGGQETQYF.

The chain combines TRBV7-9 with TRBJ2-1; 8 nucleotides align to TRBD2. With 3 bases clipped from V and 10 bases from J, the junction kept 2 bases outside the gene matches. Germline CDR1 and CDR2: SEHNR and FQNEAQ (reference sequence). The CDR3 is made up of 12 amino acids. CDR3 protein: CASSFLAGEQFF. The CDR3 DNA reads TGTGCCAGCAGCTTCCTAGCGGGCGAGCAGTTCTTC.

The chain carries TRBV5-1 and TRBJ2-7; maybe TRBD2 (5 bases). Germline V gene lookup returns CDR1 SGHRS and CDR2 YFSETQ. The CDR3 sequence is 15 residues long. V was cut by 3 bases and J by 1 base, with 14 bases left in between. This chain's CDR3 is CASSSGRAGSYEQYF. CDR3 nucleotide sequence: TGCGCCAGCAGCTCTGGCCGGGCGGGTTCCTACGAGCAGTACTTC.

The chain joins TRBV9 to TRBJ2-7; 7 nucleotides agree with TRBD2. The germline V gene encodes CDR1 SGDLS and CDR2 YYNGEE. The CDR3 has 15 amino acids. Unmatched junction bases numbered 5, after V lost 2 bases and J lost 0 bases. CDR3 protein: CASSVQSGTSYEQYF. CDR3 nucleotide sequence: TGTGCCAGCAGCGTTCAGAGCGGGACCTCCTACGAGCAGTACTTC.

The chain carries TRBV2 and TRBJ2-1; 13 bases are shared with TRBD2. In germline, CDR1 is SNHLY, CDR2 FYNNEI. The CDR3 has 16 amino acids. With V trimmed by 6 bases and J by 8 bases, 10 bases remained unmatched. CDR3 in amino acids: CASSWGLAGSIDEQFF. The CDR3 DNA is TGTGCCAGCAGCTGGGGACTAGCGGGGTCTATAGATGAGCAGTTCTTC.

The chain couples TRBV6-1 to TRBJ1-4; a possible D gene is TRBD1 (6 bases). The CDR3 is made up of 13 amino acids. Germline CDR1 is MNHNS and CDR2 is SASEGT. Trimming pared 4 bases from V and 7 bases from J, leaving 10 bases between. The CDR3 loop is CASSGGLGEKLFF. The CDR3 bases are TGTGCCAGCAGTGGGGGGCTCGGTGAAAAACTGTTTTTT.

The chain recombines TRBV6-5 with TRBJ1-2; 8 nucleotides agree with TRBD1. This CDR3 is 13 amino acids long. Germline V lookup: CDR1 MNHEY, CDR2 SVGAGI. V dropped 5 bases and J dropped 7; count of bases not matched to a gene: 6. The CDR3 here is CASSMTGEFGYTF. CDR3 DNA sequence: TGTGCCAGCAGTATGACAGGGGAATTTGGCTACACCTTC.

V gene TRBV27 combines with J gene TRBJ2-5; TRBD1 aligns across 11 bases. Trimming at V came to 5 bases and at J to 4 bases, leaving 6 bases not matched to a gene. Germline CDR1 MNHEY, CDR2 SMNVEV (reference sequence). The CDR3 loop spans 15 amino acids. CDR3 protein: CASSTRDRGLETQYF. For the CDR3, the DNA is TGTGCCAGCAGTACCCGGGACAGGGGGTTAGAGACCCAGTACTTC.

This clone was counted once. The V call is TRBV2, the J call TRBJ1-2; D may be TRBD1 (6 bases). The CDR3 is 13 amino acids. Trimming stripped 4 bases from V and 5 bases from J, with 11 bases between. Germline assignment: CDR1 SNHLY and CDR2 FYNNEI. As DNA, the CDR3 is TGTGCCAGCAGTGGTCAGAGGGGGTATGGCTACACCTTC. It translates to CASSGQRGYGYTF.

The chain links TRBV11-3 to TRBJ2-3; no reliable D call. CDR3 length: 14 amino acids. Trimming removed 1 base at V and 1 base at J, with 6 bases between. CDR1 SGHNT and CDR2 YENEEA come from the germline V gene. CDR3 sequence (DNA): TGTGCCAGCAGCTTAGGTCACGGCACAGATACGCAGTATTTT. Its protein product is CASSLGHGTDTQYF.

The chain carries TRBV5-1 and TRBJ1-1; D uncertain. The CDR3 is made up of 18 amino acids. CDR1 SGHRS and CDR2 YFSETQ come from the germline V gene. Trimming shortened V by 1 base and J by 4 bases, and 23 bases separated the two germline ends. CDR3 in DNA: TGCGCCAGCAGCTTGATACCCCCGGACGGACGTCGGGGCACTGAAGCTTTCTTT. Protein product: CASSLIPPDGRRGTEAFF.

The rearrangement uses TRBV5-1 and TRBJ1-6; D ambiguous. The CDR3 is made up of 13 amino acids. The V gene lost 2 bases and the J gene lost 10 bases, with 10 bases spanning the gap. Looked up from germline, CDR1 is SGHRS and CDR2 is YFSETQ. The CDR3 DNA follows: TGCGCCAGCAGCTTAGACGGCGCGTCACCCCTCCACTTT. Translation gives CASSLDGASPLHF.

V and J are TRBV5-1 and TRBJ2-5, with TRBD1 as a possible D gene (6 bases). Germline CDR1 and CDR2: SGHRS and YFSETQ. Deletions cut 1 base from V and 0 bases from J, with 13 bases between. The CDR3 is 16 amino acids. The chain's CDR3 is CASSLTDSFYQETQYF. The CDR3 DNA reads TGCGCCAGCAGCTTGACGGACAGCTTTTACCAAGAGACCCAGTACTTC.

The chain carries TRBV7-2 and TRBJ1-2, with D hard to call. The CDR3 length is 13 residues. V gave up 0 bases and J gave up 8 bases, with 10 bases separating them. Germline V gene data show CDR1 as SGHTA and CDR2 as FQGNSA. The CDR3 bases are TGTGCCAGCAGCTTAGCCGGGAGCGGGGGCTACACCTTC. Its protein product is CASSLAGSGGYTF.

The J gene is TRBJ2-7, the V gene TRBV15, with D unclear. The CDR3 is 15 residues long. The germline CDR1 and CDR2 sequences are LNHNV and YYDKDF (reference sequence). V was trimmed by 0 bases and J by 3 bases, leaving 12 bases between them. The CDR3 coding sequence is TGTGCCACCAGCAGAGAGGACCCGGGTCGCTACGAGCAGTACTTC. It yields the protein CATSREDPGRYEQYF.

The chain couples TRBV15 to TRBJ1-1; D unclear. This CDR3 is built from 14 residues. CDR1 and CDR2 from the germline V gene are LNHNV and YYDKDF (reference sequence). V was pared by 1 base and J by 3 bases, with 9 bases between. The CDR3 here is CATSRGSEYTEAFF. CDR3 nucleotide sequence: TGTGCCACCAGCAGAGGATCAGAGTACACTGAAGCTTTCTTT.

This clone was counted only a few times. The chain recombines TRBV5-1 with TRBJ1-6, with TRBD1 identical over 9 bases. V was clipped by 0 bases and J by 9 bases; unmatched bases: 7. This CDR3 contains 16 residues. Germline loops: CDR1 SGHRS, CDR2 YFSETQ. CDR3 residues: CASSLAGQGLGSPLHF. The CDR3, as DNA: TGCGCCAGCAGCTTGGCGGGACAGGGTTTAGGTTCACCCCTCCACTTT. The entire variable domain, with the rest obtained from reference TRBV5-1 and TRBJ1-6, is as follows: KAGVTQTPRYLIKTRGQQVTLSCSPISGHRSVSWYQQTPGQGLQFLFEYFSETQRNKGNFPGRFSGRQFSNSRSEMNVSTLELGDSALYLCASSLAGQGLGSPLHFGNGTRLTVT.

The chain joins TRBV25-1 to TRBJ1-2, with D unresolved. The germline V and J ends were trimmed by 4 bases and 3 bases, with 9 bases remaining between them. CDR1 is MGHDK and CDR2 is SYGVNS in the germline V gene. The CDR3 loop spans 13 amino acids. CDR3 sequence (DNA): TGTGCCAGCAGTGGGAGGGATTACTATGGCTACACCTTC. Its protein is CASSGRDYYGYTF.

This clone was seen only once. The chain carries TRBV6-1 and TRBJ2-5, with 7 nucleotides matching TRBD2. The CDR3 runs to 12 residues. From germline, CDR1 is MNHNS and CDR2 SASEGT. J gave up 5 bases and V 3 bases, and 0 bases lay outside the gene matches. For the CDR3, the DNA is TGTGCCAGCAGTGAGGGGGGGGAGACCCAGTACTTC. Translated, it gives CASSEGGETQYF.

The chain has TRBV5-3 and TRBJ1-6, with D hard to call. TRBV5-3 falls under the ORF class, with uncertain function. Trimming took off 2 bases at V and 1 base at J, with 10 bases between the two ends. The CDR3 is 16 residues long. CDR3 protein: CARSFLGPSYNSPLHF. In DNA, the CDR3 is TGTGCCAGAAGCTTCTTAGGGCCGTCCTATAATTCACCCCTCCACTTT.

This chain links TRBV4-1 with TRBJ2-1; 7 bases agree with TRBD2. Germline lookup yields CDR1 MGHRA and CDR2 YSYEKL. This CDR3 contains 16 residues. Trimming removed 5 bases from V and 0 bases from J; junction bases left unmatched: 7. The CDR3 nucleotides are TGCGCCAGCAGCGCCCGGGACTACCGCTCCTACAATGAGCAGTTCTTC. This gives the protein CASSARDYRSYNEQFF.